This is a list of T cell receptor beta chains from one sample in a study of cytomegalovirus exposure and HLA in healthy donors. Produced via immunoSEQ multiplex PCR; TCRdb's table is partial and in-frame only. The data show about 140,000 clones, roughly 81% seen once. The material sequenced was PBMCs. The receptor source for this set is a woman in her thirties in good health and CMV-seronegative. Each CDR3 is given with its conserved first and last residue. The D gene is left open where the match is weak.

d_call | j_call | v_call | cdr3_aa
. | TRBJ1-1 | TRBV6-5 | CASSYSTGFTEAFF
. | TRBJ1-2 | TRBV19 | CASSMGAAKAGGYTF
TRBD1 | TRBJ2-3 | TRBV7-9 | CASSLNRGPQYF
TRBD1 | TRBJ1-1 | TRBV19 | CASSIRGQNTEAFF
. | TRBJ2-7 | TRBV2 | CATTGDHNSYEQYF
. | TRBJ1-2 | TRBV5-4 | CASSLTGRSGYTF
TRBD1 | TRBJ1-6 | TRBV9 | CASSPRGTVGSPLHF
TRBD1 | TRBJ2-3 | TRBV4-2 | CASSQETGGSTDTQYF
TRBD1 | TRBJ2-3 | TRBV4-2 | CASSPQGQGYRDTQYF
TRBD1 | TRBJ1-3 | TRBV6-1 | CASSDYRGFENTIYF
. | TRBJ1-4 | TRBV18 | CASSPKTAGYEKLFF
. | TRBJ2-3 | TRBV11-2 | CASSFVLQGTDTQYF
TRBD2 | TRBJ2-7 | TRBV7-9 | CASSLNPAGAGEQYF
TRBD1 | TRBJ1-4 | TRBV18 | CASSGNGQGFNEKLFF
. | TRBJ2-1 | TRBV5-1 | CASSYGNVEQFF
. | TRBJ2-5 | TRBV7-8 | CASSLGTWETQYF
TRBD1 | TRBJ1-2 | TRBV5-1 | CASSHGGTGDYGYTF
TRBD1 | TRBJ2-1 | TRBV19 | CASSAHGTVWGNEQFF
TRBD1 | TRBJ1-2 | TRBV4-3 | CASSRDYGTGGGYTF
. | TRBJ1-2 | TRBV28 | CASSFPANYGYTF
TRBD1 | TRBJ2-2 | TRBV18 | CASSGDRDTGELFF
TRBD2 | TRBJ2-5 | TRBV5-1 | CASSPGGKTGISMSPMGRTQYF
. | TRBJ1-1 | TRBV2 | CASSERGHWSTEAFF
. | TRBJ1-6 | TRBV27 | CASSFMQGHNSPLHF
TRBD1 | TRBJ2-2 | TRBV7-9 | CASSRGTGGPGELFF
. | TRBJ1-4 | TRBV7-4 | CASNWEGTGGEKLFF
. | TRBJ2-2 | TRBV5-1 | CASSLLETVNTGELFF
TRBD1 | TRBJ2-7 | TRBV2 | CASRKGQGMYEQYF
. | TRBJ1-2 | TRBV28 | CASTGPGSGYTF
. | TRBJ2-1 | TRBV6-1 | CASSEAAWGGLYNEQFF
TRBD2 | TRBJ2-1 | TRBV6-5 | CASSYAGGYNEQFF
TRBD1 | TRBJ2-2 | TRBV2 | CASGRDSITGELFF
. | TRBJ2-1 | TRBV21-1 | CASSKLPVLEQFF
TRBD1 | TRBJ1-3 | TRBV5-1 | CASSRGGTGAVSGNTIYF
. | TRBJ2-1 | TRBV27 | CASSLLGYNEQFF
TRBD1 | TRBJ1-2 | TRBV19 | CATRDRDRDGYTF
. | TRBJ2-7 | TRBV7-7 | CASSLGPARSEQYF
. | TRBJ1-3 | TRBV6-1 | CASSVGGLGNTIYF
TRBD1 | TRBJ1-3 | TRBV5-4 | CASSHAPGQGRNTIYF
TRBD2 | TRBJ2-1 | TRBV4-2 | CASSQSLTSGPGDEQFF
TRBD2 | TRBJ2-4 | TRBV6-5 | CASSYTSENIQYF
TRBD2 | TRBJ2-7 | TRBV11-2 | CASSLASGNYEQYF
. | TRBJ2-2 | TRBV19 | CASSISGVTGELFF
TRBD2 | TRBJ2-7 | TRBV7-2 | CASRMGLAGGLNEQYF
TRBD1 | TRBJ2-1 | TRBV27 | CASSFGTGVTQQFF
. | TRBJ1-6 | TRBV19 | CASSRRANSPLHF
TRBD1 | TRBJ2-6 | TRBV25-1 | CASSTGGSGANVLTF
TRBD1 | TRBJ1-4 | TRBV28 | CASSASTGRTEKLFF
. | TRBJ2-2 | TRBV1 | CTSLTSPRNTGELFF
TRBD2 | TRBJ2-1 | TRBV7-8 | CASSLGILAGGFNEQFF
TRBD1 | TRBJ1-3 | TRBV27 | CASSRRGSGNTIYF
TRBD2 | TRBJ2-1 | TRBV10-3 | CAISEPGGPSNEQFF
. | TRBJ1-1 | TRBV11-2 | CASSSQLGAEAFF
. | TRBJ2-3 | TRBV27 | CASSFHTRADTQYF